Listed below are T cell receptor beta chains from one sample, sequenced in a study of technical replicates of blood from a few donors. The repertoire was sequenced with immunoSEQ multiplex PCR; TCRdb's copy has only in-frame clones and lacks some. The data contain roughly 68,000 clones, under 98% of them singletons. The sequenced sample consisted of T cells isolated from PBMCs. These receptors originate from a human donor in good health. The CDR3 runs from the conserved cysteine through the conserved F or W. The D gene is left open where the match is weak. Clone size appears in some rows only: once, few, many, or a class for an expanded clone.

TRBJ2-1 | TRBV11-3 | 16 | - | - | CASSYLETIFYNEQFF | TGTGCCAGCAGCTATCTTGAGACTATTTTCTACAATGAGCAGTTCTTC
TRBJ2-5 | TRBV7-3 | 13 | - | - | CASSLVMQETQYF | TGTGCCAGCAGCTTAGTCATGCAAGAGACCCAGTACTTC
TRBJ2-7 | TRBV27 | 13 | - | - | CASSTGNSYEQYF | TGTGCCAGCTCGACAGGAAACTCCTACGAGCAGTACTTC
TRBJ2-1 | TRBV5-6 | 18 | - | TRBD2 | CASSFYPSGEGLYNEQFF | TGTGCCAGCAGCTTCTACCCTAGCGGGGAGGGCCTATACAATGAGCAGTTCTTC
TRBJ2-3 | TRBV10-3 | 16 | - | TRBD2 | CAISEGAGALTDTQYF | TGTGCCATCAGTGAGGGGGCGGGAGCGCTCACAGATACGCAGTATTTT
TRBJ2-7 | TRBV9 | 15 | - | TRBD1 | CASSVGRDRSYEQYF | TGTGCCAGCAGCGTAGGACGGGACAGGTCCTACGAGCAGTACTTC
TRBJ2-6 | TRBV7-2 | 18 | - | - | CASSLVGGIFSGANVLTF | TGTGCCAGCAGCTTAGTCGGGGGAATCTTCTCTGGGGCCAACGTCCTGACTTTC
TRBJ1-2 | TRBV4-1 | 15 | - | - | CASSQAERYGYGYTF | TGCGCCAGCAGCCAAGCTGAGAGGTACGGCTATGGCTACACCTTC
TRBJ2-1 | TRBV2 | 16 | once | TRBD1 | CASRKGGLDRGHEQFF | TGTGCCAGCAGGAAAGGGGGTCTGGACAGGGGCCATGAGCAGTTCTTC
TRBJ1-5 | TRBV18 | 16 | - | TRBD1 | CASSGPGQGVNQPQHF | TGTGCCAGCTCAGGACCGGGACAGGGGGTCAATCAGCCCCAGCATTTT
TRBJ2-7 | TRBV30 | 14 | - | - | CAGANVDSGYEQYF | TGTGCCGGGGCCAATGTGGATTCAGGTTACGAGCAGTACTTC
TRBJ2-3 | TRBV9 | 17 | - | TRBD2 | CASSVEAGVVVADTQYF | TGTGCCAGCAGCGTAGAAGCGGGAGTGGTTGTGGCAGATACGCAGTATTTT
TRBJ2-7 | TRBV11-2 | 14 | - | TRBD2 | CASSLTSGIYEQYF | TGTGCCAGCAGCTTGACTAGCGGGATTTACGAGCAGTACTTC
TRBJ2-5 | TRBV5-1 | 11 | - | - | CASSLYETQYF | TGCGCCAGCAGCTTATATGAGACCCAGTACTTC
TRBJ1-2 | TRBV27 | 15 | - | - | CASKIDSSLSYGYTF | TGTGCCAGCAAGATAGACAGCTCCCTATCCTATGGCTACACCTTC
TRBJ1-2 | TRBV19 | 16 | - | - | CASSIDAWGNNYGYTF | TGTGCCAGTAGTATAGACGCTTGGGGCAATAACTATGGCTACACCTTC
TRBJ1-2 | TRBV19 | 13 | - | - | CASSITGAYGYTF | TGTGCCAGTAGTATTACAGGTGCCTATGGCTACACCTTC
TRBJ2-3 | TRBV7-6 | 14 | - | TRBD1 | CASSSGGSTDTQYF | TGTGCCAGCAGTTCAGGGGGAAGCACAGATACGCAGTATTTT
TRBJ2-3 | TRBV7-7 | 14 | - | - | CASSLDQNQDTQYF | TGTGCTAGCAGCTTAGATCAAAACCAGGATACGCAGTATTTT
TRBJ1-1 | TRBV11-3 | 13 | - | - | CASSLGSRGEAFF | TGTGCCAGCAGCTTAGGCAGTCGAGGTGAAGCTTTCTTT
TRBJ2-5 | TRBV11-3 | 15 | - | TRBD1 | CASSQAPGGEETQYF | TGTGCCAGCAGCCAAGCGCCAGGGGGTGAGGAGACCCAGTACTTC
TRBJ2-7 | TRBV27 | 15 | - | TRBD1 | CASSLGQGAPWEQYF | TGTGCCAGCAGTCTAGGACAGGGGGCCCCTTGGGAGCAGTACTTC
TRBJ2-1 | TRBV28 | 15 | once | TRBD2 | CASSFVASGASEQFF | TGTGCCAGCAGTTTTGTCGCTAGCGGTGCCTCTGAGCAGTTCTTC
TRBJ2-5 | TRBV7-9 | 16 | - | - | CASSLRGGDVQETQYF | TGTGCCAGCAGCTTAAGGGGGGGGGATGTCCAAGAGACCCAGTACTTC
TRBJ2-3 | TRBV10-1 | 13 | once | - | CASRASGTDTQYF | TGCGCCAGCAGGGCTAGCGGCACAGATACGCAGTATTTT